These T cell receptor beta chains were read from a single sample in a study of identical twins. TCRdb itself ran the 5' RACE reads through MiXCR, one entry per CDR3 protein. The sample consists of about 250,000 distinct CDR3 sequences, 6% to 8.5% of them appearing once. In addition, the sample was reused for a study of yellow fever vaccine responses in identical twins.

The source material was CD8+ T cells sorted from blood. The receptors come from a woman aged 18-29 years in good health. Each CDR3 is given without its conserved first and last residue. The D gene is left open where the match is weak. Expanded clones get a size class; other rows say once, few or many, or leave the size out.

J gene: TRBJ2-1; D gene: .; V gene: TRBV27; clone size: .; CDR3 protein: ASSPLLMGGARNEQF
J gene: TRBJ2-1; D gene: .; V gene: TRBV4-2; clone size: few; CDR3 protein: ASSQTYLDEQF
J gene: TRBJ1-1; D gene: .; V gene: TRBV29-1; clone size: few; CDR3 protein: SVATFLNTEAF
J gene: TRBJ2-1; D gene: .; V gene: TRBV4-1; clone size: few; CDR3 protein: ASSQDVGNEQF
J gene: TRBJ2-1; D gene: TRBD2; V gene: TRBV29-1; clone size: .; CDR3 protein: SARGTSGRGYNEQF
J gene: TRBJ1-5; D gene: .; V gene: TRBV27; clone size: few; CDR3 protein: ASSLGGLGKHGNQPQH
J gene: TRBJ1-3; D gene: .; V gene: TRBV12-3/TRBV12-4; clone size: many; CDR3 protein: ASSLGVSGNTIY
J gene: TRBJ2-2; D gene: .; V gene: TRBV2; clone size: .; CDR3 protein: ASADTNTGELF
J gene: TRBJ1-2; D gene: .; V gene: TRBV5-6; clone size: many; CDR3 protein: ASSIGDYGYT
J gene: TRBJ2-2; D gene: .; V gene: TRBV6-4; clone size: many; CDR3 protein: ASSDRASGELF